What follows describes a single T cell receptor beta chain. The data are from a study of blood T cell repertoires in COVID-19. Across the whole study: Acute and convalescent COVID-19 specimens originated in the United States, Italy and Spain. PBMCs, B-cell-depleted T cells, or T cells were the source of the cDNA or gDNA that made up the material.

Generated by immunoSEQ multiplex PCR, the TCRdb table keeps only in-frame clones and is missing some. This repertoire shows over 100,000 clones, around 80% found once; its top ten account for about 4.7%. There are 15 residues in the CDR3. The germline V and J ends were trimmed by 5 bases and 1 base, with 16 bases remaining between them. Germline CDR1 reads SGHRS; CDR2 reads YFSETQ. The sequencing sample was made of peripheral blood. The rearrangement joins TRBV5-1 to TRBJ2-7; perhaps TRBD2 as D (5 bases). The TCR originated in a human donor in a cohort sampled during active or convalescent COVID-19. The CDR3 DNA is TGCGCCAGCAGTGCGCGGGCCGAAATTTCCTACGAGCAGTACTTC. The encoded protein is CASSARAEISYEQYF.